What follows are 24 T cell receptor beta chains derived from one specimen sequenced in a study of cytomegalovirus exposure and HLA in healthy donors. With 60 Vbeta and 13 Jbeta primers, the PCR was carried out. Sequencing used immunoSEQ multiplex PCR; TCRdb keeps in-frame clones, though not all of them. The profile shows about 120,000 clones, approximately 70% of them singletons. The sequenced material came from PBMCs. Every receptor here comes from a man younger than 45 in good health and CMV-seropositive.

The chain carries TRBV4-1 and TRBJ1-1; 11 bases are shared with TRBD1. This CDR3 is built from 15 residues. Germline trimming cut 1 base from V and 5 bases from J; bases unmatched to any gene: 3. The germline V gene encodes CDR1 MGHRA and CDR2 YSYEKL. The DNA of the CDR3 is TGCGCCAGCAGCCAAGGGGGGACAGGGGGAACTGAAGCTTTCTTT. It yields the protein CASSQGGTGGTEAFF.

This chain connects TRBV5-1 to TRBJ1-1, with 9 bases fitting TRBD1. The V gene's germline CDR1 is SGHRS and CDR2 YFSETQ. The length of the CDR3 is 17 residues. The trim removed 0 bases at V and 3 bases at J, leaving 9 bases unmatched. The CDR3 nucleotides are TGCGCCAGCAGCTTGGCCCTATCGACAGGGGGGGACACTGAAGCTTTCTTT. Its translation is CASSLALSTGGDTEAFF.

CDR3 nucleotides: TGTGCCAGCAGTTCTAGCGACAGGGCGGCTACTGAAGCTTTCTTT. This encodes CASSSSDRAATEAFF. The genes are TRBV6-6 and TRBJ1-1; 7 nucleotides line up with TRBD1. The CDR3 totals 15 residues. Losses at the gene ends were 4 bases for V and 5 bases for J; bases not matched to a gene: 10. In germline, CDR1 is MNHNY, CDR2 SVGAGI (reference sequence).

This clone turned up a few times. This chain joins TRBV7-3 and TRBJ1-3; D perhaps matches TRBD1 (6 bases). CDR1 and CDR2 (germline): SGHTA, FQGTGA. The length of the CDR3 is 19 residues. The V gene lost 2 bases and the J gene lost 4 bases, with 24 bases spanning the gap. The CDR3 loop is CASSLGSSGELVEGNTIYF. The CDR3 DNA sequence: TGTGCCAGCAGCTTAGGTTCTTCAGGGGAGTTGGTCGAAGGAAACACCATATATTTT.

This chain joins TRBV5-6 and TRBJ1-2; 7 positions match TRBD1. CDR1 and CDR2 from the germline V gene are SGHDT and YYEEEE. With V trimmed by 0 bases and J by 3 bases, 11 bases remained unmatched. CDR3 length: 17 residues. The CDR3 sequence is CASSLATRRGRDYGYTF. DNA for the CDR3: TGTGCCAGCAGCTTGGCCACCCGAAGGGGGCGCGACTATGGCTACACCTTC.

The chain uses TRBV5-6 and TRBJ2-4, with 9 bases aligning to TRBD2. Per germline, CDR1 SGHDT and CDR2 YYEEEE. This CDR3 spans 15 amino acids. The J segment lost 7 bases and the V segment lost 1 base, leaving 6 bases of the junction unmatched. The CDR3 is CASSLRLAERNIQYF. CDR3 nucleotide sequence: TGTGCCAGCAGCTTGCGACTAGCGGAACGGAACATTCAGTACTTC.

This clone turned up a few times. The genes are TRBV29-1 and TRBJ1-4; possibly TRBD1 for D (5 bases). Germline V gives CDR1 SQVTM, CDR2 ANQGSEA. Trimming removed 3 bases from V and 8 bases from J, with 16 bases in between. This CDR3 region has 14 residues. Here the CDR3 reads CSVDSTGPGEKLFF. The CDR3 DNA reads TGCAGCGTTGACTCGACCGGGCCAGGGGAAAAACTGTTTTTT.

This clone was seen only once. The J gene is TRBJ1-1, the V gene TRBV2, with D tentatively TRBD1 (6 bases). Trimming shortened V by 0 bases and J by 3 bases, and 20 bases separated the two germline ends. The CDR3 runs 18 residues. Germline CDR1 and CDR2: SNHLY and FYNNEI. This chain's CDR3 is CASSEAPGRGEGDTEAFF. The CDR3 DNA is TGTGCCAGCAGTGAAGCGCCGGGACGAGGAGAGGGGGACACTGAAGCTTTCTTT. Full variable domain (remainder filled in from reference TRBV2 and TRBJ1-1): EPEVTQTPSHQVTQMGQEVILRCVPISNHLYFYWYRQILGQKVEFLVSFYNNEISEKSEIFDDQFSVERPDGSNFTLKIRSTKLEDSAMYFCASSEAPGRGEGDTEAFFGQGTRLTVV.

This clone was found a few times. J is TRBJ2-3 and V is TRBV5-6; 8 bases are shared with TRBD1. Trimming cost V 2 bases and J 4 bases; bases outside gene matches: 6. The CDR3 covers 15 residues. In germline, CDR1 is SGHDT, CDR2 YYEEEE. CDR3 region: CASSFSDRDPDTQYF. The CDR3, as DNA: TGTGCCAGCAGCTTCTCGGACAGGGATCCAGATACGCAGTATTTT.

The rearrangement uses TRBV15 and TRBJ1-3; TRBD1 matches at 7 bases. The junction had 6 bases not matched to a gene; V was cut back by 1 base and J by 0 bases. The CDR3 loop spans 17 amino acids. The V gene's germline CDR1 is LNHNV and CDR2 YYDKDF (reference sequence). This CDR3 is CATSRGSTGISGNTIYF. CDR3 DNA sequence: TGTGCCACCAGCAGAGGTTCGACAGGGATCTCTGGAAACACCATATATTTT. Filled out from reference TRBV15 and TRBJ1-3, the complete variable domain reads DAMVIQNPRYQVTQFGKPVTLSCSQTLNHNVMYWYQQKSSQAPKLLFHYYDKDFNNEADTPDNFQSRRPNTSFCFLDIRSPGLGDTAMYLCATSRGSTGISGNTIYFGEGSWLTVV.

Remarks on this clone: The same CDR3 also results from other DNA sequences found in this sample. The chain employs TRBV6-1 and TRBJ1-1; 11 positions agree with TRBD1. The J segment lost 4 bases and the V segment lost 5 bases, leaving 3 bases of the junction unmatched. There are 14 residues in the CDR3. In germline, CDR1 is MNHNS, CDR2 SASEGT. The CDR3 region is CASSTGTGGTEAFF. The CDR3 coding sequence is TGTGCCAGCAGTACGGGGACAGGGGGCACTGAAGCTTTCTTT.

The CDR3 sequence: CASSQQGLNSPLHF. For the CDR3, the DNA is TGTGCCAGCTCCCAACAGGGGCTAAATTCACCCCTCCACTTT. The gene calls are TRBV27 and TRBJ1-6, with TRBD1 matching over 7 bases. V shed 8 bases, J shed 7 bases, and the junction held 8 bases outside the gene matches. This CDR3 is 14 amino acids long. In germline, CDR1 is MNHEY, CDR2 SMNVEV (reference sequence).

The rearrangement links TRBV2 to TRBJ2-5; 9 positions match TRBD1. Trimming removed 5 bases from V and 0 bases from J; junction bases left unmatched: 4. The CDR3 length is 15 residues. Germline lookup yields CDR1 SNHLY and CDR2 FYNNEI. CDR3 residues: CASSSDRGYQETQYF. The DNA of the CDR3 is TGTGCCAGCAGTTCCGACAGGGGGTACCAAGAGACCCAGTACTTC.

The chain is built from TRBV7-9 and TRBJ1-5, with D perhaps TRBD1 (6 bases). Per germline, CDR1 SEHNR and CDR2 FQNEAQ (reference sequence). Trimming cost V 5 bases and J 8 bases, with 22 bases left between them. This CDR3 has 16 amino acids. CDR3 sequence reads: CASSPGLTGRDKPQHF. The CDR3 DNA sequence: TGTGCCAGCAGCCCCGGCCTGACAGGCCGGGATAAGCCCCAGCATTTT.

The table lists this clone with a count of one. The chain links TRBV19 to TRBJ1-2; D unresolved. CDR3 length equals 14 residues. Trimming removed 5 bases from V and 0 bases from J, with 10 bases in between. Germline CDR1 is LNHDA and CDR2 is SQIVND (reference sequence). The CDR3 DNA is TGTGCCAGTAGTGTTACAGCCTCTAACTATGGCTACACCTTC. This sequence encodes CASSVTASNYGYTF.

A few counts support this clone. The chain combines TRBV28 with TRBJ2-5; maybe TRBD1 (9 bases). In germline, CDR1 is MDHEN, CDR2 SYDVKM. This CDR3 contains 14 residues. The germline V and J ends were trimmed by 8 bases and 6 bases, with 19 bases remaining between them. The CDR3 sequence is CASQPGGTGKTQYF. The CDR3 DNA reads TGTGCCAGCCAGCCGGGAGGGACAGGGAAGACCCAGTACTTC.

The chain recombines TRBV4-3 with TRBJ2-1; D gene uncertain. Between the trimmed V and J ends, which lost 2 bases and 8 bases, there was a span of 10 bases. Germline CDR1 is LGHNA and CDR2 is YSLEER. There are 13 residues in the CDR3. In DNA, the CDR3 is TGCGCCAGCAGCCAAAGTGTGGAGTATGAGCAGTTCTTC. Translation: CASSQSVEYEQFF.

The table lists this clone with a few counts. One junction end does not reproduce the germline sequence, and a read error may be involved. This rearrangement joins TRBV7-7 to TRBJ2-3; D might be TRBD2 (7 bases). This CDR3 is 15 amino acids long. Germline V CDR1 and CDR2: SSHAT, FNYEAQ (reference sequence). The CDR3, as DNA: TGTGCTAGCAGCTTAAGGGGGGGGGAAGCAGATACGCAGTATTTT. Protein product: CASSLRGGEADTQYF.

This chain connects TRBV6-1 to TRBJ2-1; 7 nucleotides agree with TRBD2. CDR1 is MNHNS and CDR2 is SASEGT in the germline V gene. Losses at the gene ends were 5 bases for V and 5 bases for J; bases not matched to a gene: 9. The CDR3 has 15 residues. CDR3 residues: CASSPSSGRHNEQFF. The CDR3 DNA is TGTGCCAGCAGTCCGTCTAGCGGTCGACACAATGAGCAGTTCTTC.

This rearrangement joins TRBV6-1 to TRBJ1-1, with D uncertain. Germline V lookup: CDR1 MNHNS, CDR2 SASEGT. The CDR3 length is 13 residues. V lost 5 bases and J lost 5, with 12 bases in between. The DNA of the CDR3 is TGTGCCAGCAGTCTATCCCGGGGAACTGAAGCTTTCTTT. As protein: CASSLSRGTEAFF.

This rearrangement joins TRBV11-2 to TRBJ1-5; possible D gene TRBD1, 6 bases. Germline CDR1 SGHAT, CDR2 FQNNGV. This CDR3 region has 17 residues. V was pared by 5 bases and J by 4 bases, with 21 bases between. The CDR3 sequence: CASSALGGGRGNQPQHF. In DNA, the CDR3 is TGTGCCAGCAGCGCCTTAGGGGGGGGGCGGGGTAATCAGCCCCAGCATTTT.

The chain combines TRBV6-4 with TRBJ2-2; D is unclear. This CDR3 has 14 residues. V lost 6 bases and J lost 4, with 12 bases in between. Per the germline V gene, CDR1 is MRHNA and CDR2 is SNTAGT. DNA of the CDR3: TGTGCCAGCAGGGAAAGTTCGGGCACCGGGGAGCTGTTTTTT. It codes for CASRESSGTGELFF.

J is TRBJ1-4 and V is TRBV10-2; 9 bases are shared with TRBD1. The CDR3 totals 16 residues. Trimming removed 6 bases from V and 8 bases from J; junction bases left unmatched: 13. Germline CDR1 is WSHSY and CDR2 is SAAADI. Here the CDR3 reads CASSKPETGGWEKLFF. CDR3 coding DNA: TGCGCCAGCAGCAAACCAGAAACAGGGGGCTGGGAAAAACTGTTTTTT.

The chain carries TRBV6-5 and TRBJ2-1; TRBD2 aligns across 12 bases. The V segment lost 2 bases and the J segment 4 bases; nucleotides outside the gene matches: 3. Germline CDR1 MNHEY, CDR2 SVGAGI. The CDR3 runs 16 residues. DNA for the CDR3: TGTGCCAGCAGTTACCTGACTAGCGGGAGTTACAATGAGCAGTTCTTC. This encodes CASSYLTSGSYNEQFF.